The rows below give T cell receptor beta chains drawn from one sample of a study of cytomegalovirus exposure and HLA in healthy donors. This table comes from immunoSEQ multiplex PCR, and its TCRdb copy is limited to in-frame clones, with some not included. This sample yields roughly 140,000 clones, of which around three quarters are seen a single time; approximately 6.3% belongs to the top ten. Sequenced: PBMCs. The source of these receptors is a man aged 35 to 55 in good health and CMV-seropositive. CDR3s include the opening cysteine and the closing phenylalanine or tryptophan. A D gene is named only where the DNA matches it firmly. Size is stated for part of the rows, as once, few or many counts, or as a class when the clone is expanded.

TRBJ2-7	TRBD2	17	TRBV4-3	.	TGCGCCAGCAGCCAAGATTGGCTAGCGGGAGGAGTCTACGAGCAGTACTTC	CASSQDWLAGGVYEQYF
TRBJ1-1	.	12	TRBV29-1	.	TGCAGCGGGGCTGACATGAACACTGAAGCTTTCTTT	CSGADMNTEAFF
TRBJ1-1	.	10	TRBV2	few	TGTGCCAGCAGGGGCTCTGAAGCTTTCTTT	CASRGSEAFF
TRBJ1-2	.	15	TRBV5-6	once	TGTGCCAGCAGCTTGTACGAGGGTTCGGTCTATGGCTACACCTTC	CASSLYEGSVYGYTF
TRBJ2-5	.	15	TRBV5-1	.	TGCGCCAGCAGCTTGGTCGGGGGTTACCAAGAGACCCAGTACTTC	CASSLVGGYQETQYF
TRBJ1-1	TRBD1	20	TRBV5-1	.	TGCGCCAGCAGCTTGGTATGGGCAGGGGGCGCCGGTGGAGATAACACTGAAGCTTTCTTT	CASSLVWAGGAGGDNTEAFF
TRBJ2-2	.	15	TRBV7-7	.	TGTGCTAGCAGCTTAGGGCCTGCGAACACCGGGGAGCTGTTTTTT	CASSLGPANTGELFF
TRBJ1-1	TRBD1	17	TRBV25-1	.	TGTGCCAGCAGTGAATCACACAGGGGGCGATCGAGCACTGAAGCTTTCTTT	CASSESHRGRSSTEAFF
TRBJ1-2	TRBD1	15	TRBV28	.	TGTGCCAGCAAACCGGGACAGGGAACTAACTATGGCTACACCTTC	CASKPGQGTNYGYTF
TRBJ2-5	TRBD2	18	TRBV29-1	.	TGCAGCGTGGCTCAGGGGGCGCAGCTAGCGGGAGGACAAGAGACCCAGTACTTC	CSVAQGAQLAGGQETQYF
TRBJ1-1	.	14	TRBV7-9	.	TGTGCCAGCAGCCCCTTTCCCCCGAACACTGAAGCTTTCTTT	CASSPFPPNTEAFF
TRBJ1-1	.	13	TRBV6-1	few	TGTGCCAGCAAAAACGCCAGGGAAACTGAAGCTTTCTTT	CASKNARETEAFF
TRBJ1-1	.	13	TRBV4-3	.	TGCGCCAGCAGCCAAGACCGGACACGTGAAGCTTTCTTT	CASSQDRTREAFF
TRBJ1-2	.	12	TRBV6-5	few	TGTGCCAGCAGTTACAATCCCGATGGCTACACCTTC	CASSYNPDGYTF
TRBJ2-1	.	14	TRBV29-1	.	TGCAGCGTTGAAGTCGTTAGGGGTGGCAATGAGCAGTTCTTC	CSVEVVRGGNEQFF
TRBJ2-7	TRBD2	17	TRBV4-3	.	TGCGCCAGCAGCCAAGTGAGGGGCGGGACTACCTCCTACGAGCAGTACTTC	CASSQVRGGTTSYEQYF
TRBJ2-6	TRBD1	14	TRBV19	.	TGTGCCAGTAGTGACAGGGCCGGGGCCAACGTCCTGACTTTC	CASSDRAGANVLTF
TRBJ1-1	TRBD1	20	TRBV10-3	.	TGTGCCATCAGTGAGGTACTAGGGGGACAGGGACAGGGGGTGAACACTGAAGCTTTCTTT	CAISEVLGGQGQGVNTEAFF
TRBJ2-1	TRBD2	17	TRBV9	few	TGTGCCAGCAGCGTAGCGGGGTCGAGCGGGGGGGCCAGTGAGCAGTTCTTC	CASSVAGSSGGASEQFF
TRBJ2-7	.	13	TRBV30	.	TGTGCCTGGAGTCCGGGACATGCCTACGAGCAGTACTTC	CAWSPGHAYEQYF
TRBJ2-3	.	15	TRBV7-2	.	TGTGCCAGCAGCTTAAGAAAGGGGCCCACAGATACGCAGTATTTT	CASSLRKGPTDTQYF
TRBJ1-4	TRBD1	14	TRBV25-1	.	TGTGCCAGCAGCTGGGACAGGGGCGAGGAAAAACTGTTTTTT	CASSWDRGEEKLFF
TRBJ2-7	TRBD1	16	TRBV2	.	TGTGCCAGCAGTGATCAAGGGACAGGGGGTGATTACGAGCAGTACTTC	CASSDQGTGGDYEQYF
TRBJ2-1	.	14	TRBV4-3	.	TGCGCCAGCAGCCAACGAATCGCGTACAATGAGCAGTTCTTC	CASSQRIAYNEQFF
TRBJ2-7	.	13	TRBV5-1	.	TGCGCCAGCAGCTTGACAGGCGGAGCCGAGCAGTACTTC	CASSLTGGAEQYF
TRBJ1-2	TRBD1	16	TRBV13	.	TGTGCCAGCAGCTTAGCAGGGACAGGGGTTGGCTATGGCTACACCTTC	CASSLAGTGVGYGYTF
TRBJ2-6	TRBD1	18	TRBV18	.	TGTGCCAGCTCACCCACCATACAGGGGGCGCTTGGGGCCAACGTCCTGACTTTC	CASSPTIQGALGANVLTF
TRBJ1-1	TRBD1	13	TRBV18	.	TGTGCCAGCTCCGGACAGGGGTGGACTGAAGCTTTCTTT	CASSGQGWTEAFF
TRBJ1-6	TRBD1	16	TRBV4-3	few	TGCGCCAGCAGCCAGAGCGGACAGGGTTATAATTCACCCCTCCACTTT	CASSQSGQGYNSPLHF
TRBJ1-2	TRBD1	14	TRBV6-5	.	TGTGCCAGCAGACCAGGGGGAGCGGACTATGGCTACACCTTC	CASRPGGADYGYTF
TRBJ1-2	.	16	TRBV4-2	.	TGTGCCAGCAGCCAAAACCCCGATGCCGGGGGCTATGGCTACACCTTC	CASSQNPDAGGYGYTF
TRBJ2-5	TRBD1	13	TRBV6-5	.	TGTGCCAGCAGGAAAACAGGGGTAGAGACCCAGTACTTC	CASRKTGVETQYF
TRBJ1-2	.	13	TRBV6-5	.	TGTGCCAGCAGTTATAGCATTAACTATGGCTACCCCTTC	CASSYSINYGYPF
TRBJ1-1	.	14	TRBV30	.	TGTGCCTGGAGGAGGGGCAGGGAGGGCTCTGAAGCTTTCTTT	CAWRRGREGSEAFF
TRBJ1-5	TRBD1	16	TRBV7-8	.	TGTGCCAGCAGCCTAGCCGGGACAGGGTTCAATCAGCCCCAGCATTTT	CASSLAGTGFNQPQHF
TRBJ1-1	.	14	TRBV4-2	.	TGTGCCAGCGGGTTGGGCGGGGGCAACACTGAAGCTTTCTTT	CASGLGGGNTEAFF
TRBJ2-3	.	13	TRBV29-1	.	TGCAGCGTTGGGTTTGGGCTGGCAGATACGCAGTATTTT	CSVGFGLADTQYF
TRBJ2-7	TRBD1	16	TRBV5-6	.	TGTGCCAGCAGCGCCCTATCCGGGACAGCTTCCTACGAGCAGTACTTC	CASSALSGTASYEQYF
TRBJ2-1	.	11	TRBV7-2	once	TGTGCCAGCAGCCGAGGCTATGAGCAGTTCTTC	CASSRGYEQFF
TRBJ2-1	TRBD2	18	TRBV14	.	TGTGCCAGCAGCCTACGGACTAGCGGGAGTTGGGCCTACAATGAGCAGTTCTTC	CASSLRTSGSWAYNEQFF
TRBJ2-1	TRBD2	15	TRBV9	.	TGTGCCAGCAGCGCCACTAGCGGGAACTACAATGAGCAGTTCTTC	CASSATSGNYNEQFF